A single sample gave rise to the 24 T cell receptor beta chains below, sequenced in a study of blood T cell repertoires in COVID-19. Libraries were prepared by immunoSEQ multiplex PCR; TCRdb keeps only in-frame clonotypes and omits some of them. The sample shows 190,000 or so clones, roughly 77% of them seen only once. Specimen: peripheral blood. The source of these receptors is an elderly woman with COVID-19, enrolled during active disease.

The sample holds one count of this clone. J is TRBJ1-2 and V is TRBV3-1 (or the pseudogene TRBV3-2); no reliable D call. This CDR3 has 15 residues. Germline V gives CDR1 LGHDT, CDR2 YNNKEL (reference sequence). V gave up 4 bases and J gave up 6 bases, with 18 bases separating them. The CDR3 sequence is CASSPSMRRRDGYTF. Here the CDR3 DNA reads TGTGCCAGCAGCCCCAGTATGAGGCGGAGGGATGGCTACACCTTC.

The CDR3: CASSQDGDRDSPLHF. Written as DNA, the CDR3 is TGCGCCAGCAGCCAAGATGGGGACAGGGATTCACCCCTCCACTTT. The chain combines TRBV4-3 with TRBJ1-6; 9 bases line up with TRBD1. CDR3 length equals 15 residues. J lost 8 bases, V lost 0 bases, and 2 bases had no gene match. Germline V lookup: CDR1 LGHNA, CDR2 YSLEER.

V gene TRBV30 combines with J gene TRBJ1-6, with TRBD1 matching 7 bases. V shed 1 base, J shed 5 bases, and the junction held 2 bases outside the gene matches. The CDR3 has 14 residues. CDR1 and CDR2 (germline): GTSNPN, SVGIG (reference sequence). The DNA for the CDR3 is TGTGCCTGGAGTGCAGGACAGGATAATTCACCCCTCCACTTT. Amino acid sequence: CAWSAGQDNSPLHF.

The chain links TRBV5-1 to TRBJ2-7; the match to TRBD1 covers 10 bases. Germline CDR1 is SGHRS and CDR2 is YFSETQ. V lost 2 bases and J lost 5; bases outside the gene matches: 1. The length of the CDR3 is 13 residues. The CDR3 loop is CASSFGTGDEQYF. The CDR3 DNA is TGCGCCAGCAGCTTCGGGACAGGGGACGAGCAGTACTTC. Full variable domain (outside the CDR3, taken from reference TRBV5-1 and TRBJ2-7): KAGVTQTPRYLIKTRGQQVTLSCSPISGHRSVSWYQQTPGQGLQFLFEYFSETQRNKGNFPGRFSGRQFSNSRSEMNVSTLELGDSALYLCASSFGTGDEQYFGPGTRLTVT.

V and J are TRBV5-1 and TRBJ2-3; TRBD2 matches 12 bases. The CDR3 is made up of 16 amino acids. The junction had 9 bases not matched to a gene; V was cut back by 4 bases and J by 6 bases. Looked up from germline, CDR1 is SGHRS and CDR2 is YFSETQ. CDR3 region: CASSRLAGATRDTQYF. CDR3 nucleotides: TGCGCCAGCAGCAGACTAGCGGGGGCCACTAGGGATACGCAGTATTTT. Using reference TRBV5-1 and TRBJ2-3 for the parts outside the CDR3, the full variable domain is KAGVTQTPRYLIKTRGQQVTLSCSPISGHRSVSWYQQTPGQGLQFLFEYFSETQRNKGNFPGRFSGRQFSNSRSEMNVSTLELGDSALYLCASSRLAGATRDTQYFGPGTRLTVL.

The chain recombines TRBV29-1 with TRBJ2-7; a weak D match, TRBD1 (6 bases). This CDR3 contains 12 residues. V lost 4 bases to trimming and J lost 3 bases, with 10 bases between them. Germline-derived CDR1 and CDR2 are SQVTM and ANQGSEA. CDR3 loop: CSVARDNYEQYF. The CDR3 region has the DNA TGCAGCGTTGCACGGGACAACTACGAGCAGTACTTC.

This clone was counted a single time. The chain combines TRBV7-2 with TRBJ1-5; D might be TRBD1 (5 bases). Trimming cost V 1 base and J 5 bases, with 6 bases left between them. CDR1 and CDR2 from the germline V gene are SGHTA and FQGNSA. The CDR3 is made up of 13 amino acids. The CDR3 DNA is TGTGCCAGCAGCTTAGAGGGGCATCAGCCCCAGCATTTT. Translation: CASSLEGHQPQHF.

CDR3 in amino acids: CASSLLAGGSYNEQFF. DNA of the CDR3: TGTGCCAGCAGCTTACTAGCGGGGGGGTCTTACAATGAGCAGTTCTTC. The chain couples TRBV7-3 to TRBJ2-1, with 12 bases that match TRBD2. Germline V CDR1 and CDR2: SGHTA, FQGTGA. The CDR3 totals 16 residues. J was trimmed by 4 bases and V by 2 bases; bases with no gene match: 3.

This clone was recorded a few times. This sequence joins TRBV6-5 and TRBJ1-3; 9 nucleotides match TRBD1. J lost 3 bases, V lost 5 bases, and 5 bases had no gene match. The CDR3 is 15 amino acids. Per germline, CDR1 MNHEY and CDR2 SVGAGI. CDR3 in DNA: TGTGCCAGCAGTACAGGGGGCAGTTATGGAAACACCATATATTTT. Encoded protein: CASSTGGSYGNTIYF.

This clone was observed a few times. The chain carries TRBV7-2 and TRBJ2-7; TRBD2 matches 9 bases. The CDR3 is 15 residues long. CDR1 and CDR2 (germline): SGHTA, FQGNSA. Trimming cost V 5 bases and J 3 bases; bases outside gene matches: 8. This chain's CDR3 is CASSATGLAFYEQYF. The CDR3 coding sequence is TGTGCCAGCAGCGCGACGGGACTAGCTTTCTACGAGCAGTACTTC. Full variable domain (remainder filled in from reference TRBV7-2 and TRBJ2-7): GAGVSQSPSNKVTEKGKDVELRCDPISGHTALYWYRQSLGQGLEFLIYFQGNSAPDKSGLPSDRFSAERTGGSVSTLTIQRTQQEDSAVYLCASSATGLAFYEQYFGPGTRLTVT.

The chain has TRBV25-1 and TRBJ2-3, with D tentatively TRBD1 (5 bases). Trimming stripped 5 bases from V and 1 base from J, with 7 bases between. The length of the CDR3 is 13 residues. Germline V gene lookup returns CDR1 MGHDK and CDR2 SYGVNS. The DNA of the CDR3 is TGTGCCAGCAGTTCACAGGGCACAGATACGCAGTATTTT. Its protein product is CASSSQGTDTQYF.

The chain carries TRBV28 and TRBJ2-7; 8 bases are a match to TRBD1. The CDR3 spans 14 residues. Germline V gene sequence: CDR1 MDHEN, CDR2 SYDVKM. J lost 6 bases, V lost 6 bases, and 10 bases had no gene match. The CDR3 DNA reads as TGTGCCAGCAGCCCCGCGACAGGGGTCCTCGAGCAGTACTTC. Protein: CASSPATGVLEQYF.

V gene TRBV28 combines with J gene TRBJ1-2, with 7 bases aligning to TRBD1. Looked up from germline, CDR1 is MDHEN and CDR2 is SYDVKM. CDR3 size: 15 residues. The junction had 9 bases not matched to a gene; V was cut back by 2 bases and J by 6 bases. CDR3 DNA sequence: TGTGCCAGCAGTTTAGACGGCAGGGGGATCGATGGCTACACCTTC. It specifies CASSLDGRGIDGYTF.

This chain links TRBV5-6 with TRBJ1-2; TRBD1 matches 9 bases. Germline V gene sequence: CDR1 SGHDT, CDR2 YYEEEE. V was clipped by 4 bases and J by 8 bases; unmatched bases: 6. The CDR3 runs 13 residues. This chain's CDR3 is CASSPGQGLGYTF. The CDR3 DNA reads TGTGCCAGCAGCCCCGGACAGGGGCTCGGCTACACCTTC.

The chain has TRBV6-5 and TRBJ1-1; 8 nucleotides match TRBD1. The CDR3 sequence is 14 residues long. Unmatched junction bases numbered 3, after V lost 2 bases and J lost 4 bases. Per the germline V gene, CDR1 is MNHEY and CDR2 is SVGAGI. The CDR3 DNA sequence: TGTGCCAGCAGTTACGACACAGGGGGCACTGAAGCTTTCTTT. It encodes CASSYDTGGTEAFF.

This clone was picked up one time. The rearrangement uses TRBV24-1 and TRBJ1-3; the D gene is possibly TRBD1 (6 bases). Trimming left V 2 bases short and J 1 base short, with 8 bases between. The CDR3 extends over 15 amino acids. Germline V lookup: CDR1 KGHDR, CDR2 SFDVKD. CDR3 nucleotides: TGTGCCACCAGTGATTCCAGGGGATCTGGAAACACCATATATTTT. Amino acids: CATSDSRGSGNTIYF.

The rearrangement links TRBV11-3 to TRBJ1-3; 7 bases map to TRBD1. The CDR3 is 15 residues long. V was clipped by 1 base and J by 0 bases; unmatched bases: 0. Germline V gives CDR1 SGHNT, CDR2 YENEEA. The CDR3 sequence: CASSLGQGSGNTIYF. The CDR3 coding sequence is TGTGCCAGCAGCTTAGGACAGGGCTCTGGAAACACCATATATTTT.

The chain combines TRBV7-3 with TRBJ1-2, with TRBD1 matching 11 bases. Losses at the gene ends were 4 bases for V and 3 bases for J; bases not matched to a gene: 4. Germline CDR1 reads SGHTA; CDR2 reads FQGTGA. This CDR3 has 15 amino acids. The CDR3 loop is CASSSRTGGDYGYTF. The CDR3 coding sequence is TGTGCCAGCAGCTCCCGGACAGGGGGCGACTATGGCTACACCTTC.

A remark on this clone: At one end, the junction sequence differs from germline, possibly due to a read error. The genes are TRBV5-5 and TRBJ2-5, with D uncertain. This CDR3 is 15 amino acids long. Germline values: CDR1 SGHKS, CDR2 YYEKEE (reference sequence). The CDR3 loop is CASSLGRSNQETQYF. Here the CDR3 DNA reads TGTGCCAGCAGCTTGGGTAGGAGCAACCAGGAGACCCAGTACTTC.

The rearrangement links TRBV5-1 to TRBJ2-6; D is perhaps TRBD2 (5 bases). The CDR3 is 15 amino acids. Germline loops: CDR1 SGHRS, CDR2 YFSETQ. V shed 4 bases and J shed 0 bases, with 8 bases lying between them. In nucleotides, the CDR3 is TGCGCCAGCAGCCGAGCGGCCTCTGGGGCCAACGTCCTGACTTTC. It yields the protein CASSRAASGANVLTF.

The rearrangement uses TRBV21-1 and TRBJ2-7; the table's D call TRBD1 went unverified against the DNA. TRBV21-1 is tagged as a pseudogene. This CDR3 is built from 15 residues. The CDR3 DNA is TGTGCCAGCAGCGCAGGGACAGGGGGCTCCTACGAGCAGTACTTC. This codes for CASSAGTGGSYEQYF.

This chain connects TRBV5-1 to TRBJ2-7; tentatively, D is TRBD1 (6 bases). Germline V gene sequence: CDR1 SGHRS, CDR2 YFSETQ. V shed 1 base and J shed 3 bases, with 8 bases lying between them. The CDR3 runs 13 residues. CDR3 DNA: TGCGCCAGCAGCTTGACAGGGAGCTACGAGCAGTACTTC. Translating it yields CASSLTGSYEQYF.

The V gene is TRBV20-1, the J gene TRBJ1-2; TRBD1 agrees at 9 bases. Germline V lookup: CDR1 DFQATT, CDR2 SNEGSKA (reference sequence). The CDR3 spans 16 residues. V lost 3 bases to trimming and J lost 5 bases; unmatched junction nucleotides: 13. This CDR3 reads CSASPFGNRGRYGYTF. CDR3 bases: TGCAGTGCTAGTCCCTTCGGGAACAGGGGGCGGTATGGCTACACCTTC.

This chain links TRBV19 with TRBJ1-5; the D gene is possibly TRBD1 (5 bases). V was shortened by 8 bases and J by 4 bases, with 12 bases between the two germline ends. Germline CDR1 LNHDA, CDR2 SQIVND (reference sequence). CDR3 length equals 13 residues. The CDR3 region is CASSGLLNQPQHF. The CDR3 nucleotides are TGTGCCAGTTCAGGGTTACTGAATCAGCCCCAGCATTTT.